This T cell receptor beta chain was documented in a study of blood T cell repertoires in COVID-19. The participants were between about 18 and 90 years old and came from 20 to 30 US areas. CDR1 and CDR2 (germline): MNHEY, SVGAGI. The CDR3 length is 12 residues. The V and J ends lost 6 bases and 11 bases, in that order; junction bases with no gene match: 7. Study processing details: Reference gene primer amplification gave nucleated cell count estimates. Libraries were prepared by immunoSEQ multiplex PCR; TCRdb keeps only in-frame clonotypes and omits some of them. From that table come the V and J calls and clone size; the DNA was used to work out D and trimming. The sample consists of 150,000 to 200,000 clones, 81% of them appearing once.

The TCR sequence derives from a woman aged 40 to 49 with acute COVID-19. The sample was PBMCs or T cells enriched from blood (not recorded which). The chain uses TRBV6-5 and TRBJ1-1; 9 bases agree with TRBD1. The CDR3 loop reads CASRAQGAGAFF. The CDR3 coding sequence is TGTGCCAGCAGGGCACAGGGGGCAGGGGCTTTCTTT.